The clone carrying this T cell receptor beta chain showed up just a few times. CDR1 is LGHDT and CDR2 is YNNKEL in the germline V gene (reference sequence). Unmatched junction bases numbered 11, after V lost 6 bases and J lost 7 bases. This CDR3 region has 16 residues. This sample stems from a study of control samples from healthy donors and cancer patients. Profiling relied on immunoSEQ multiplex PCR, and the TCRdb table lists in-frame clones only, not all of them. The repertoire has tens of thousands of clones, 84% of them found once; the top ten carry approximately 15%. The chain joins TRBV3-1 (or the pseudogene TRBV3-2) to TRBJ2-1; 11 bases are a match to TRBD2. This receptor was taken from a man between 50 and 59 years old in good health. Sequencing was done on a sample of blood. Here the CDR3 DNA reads TGTGCCAGCAGTTTTACGACTAGCGGGAAATCGAATGAGCAGTTCTTC. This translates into CASSFTTSGKSNEQFF.